This T cell receptor (beta chain) was sequenced in a study of radiotherapy plus CTLA-4 blockade in lung cancer. Across the study: Disease control reached under 35%, with objective responses in 15% to 20%. Study-level results: Among reported predictors of response, early blood T cell clone dynamics with interferon-beta performed best.

Germline V gives CDR1 ENHRY, CDR2 SYGVKD. The CDR3 sequence is 15 residues long. The V and J ends lost 5 bases and 6 bases, in that order; junction bases with no gene match: 10. As regards this clone: Its antigen remains unidentified.

Method: immunoSEQ multiplex PCR; TCRdb's copy keeps in-frame clones and lacks some. The profile shows about 97,000 clones, about 70% of them singletons. The receptor was derived from a human donor with non-small cell lung cancer who had a partial response to radiotherapy plus ipilimumab. Some clones in this sample may be carry-over from other donors' samples. The material was peripheral blood, obtained from a patient treated with radiotherapy plus ipilimumab. This sequence joins TRBV10-3 and TRBJ2-3, with 8 nucleotides matching TRBD2. In DNA, the CDR3 is TGTGCCATCAGTCAGATTAGCGGGGACCTCGATACGCAGTATTTT. The encoded protein is CAISQISGDLDTQYF.